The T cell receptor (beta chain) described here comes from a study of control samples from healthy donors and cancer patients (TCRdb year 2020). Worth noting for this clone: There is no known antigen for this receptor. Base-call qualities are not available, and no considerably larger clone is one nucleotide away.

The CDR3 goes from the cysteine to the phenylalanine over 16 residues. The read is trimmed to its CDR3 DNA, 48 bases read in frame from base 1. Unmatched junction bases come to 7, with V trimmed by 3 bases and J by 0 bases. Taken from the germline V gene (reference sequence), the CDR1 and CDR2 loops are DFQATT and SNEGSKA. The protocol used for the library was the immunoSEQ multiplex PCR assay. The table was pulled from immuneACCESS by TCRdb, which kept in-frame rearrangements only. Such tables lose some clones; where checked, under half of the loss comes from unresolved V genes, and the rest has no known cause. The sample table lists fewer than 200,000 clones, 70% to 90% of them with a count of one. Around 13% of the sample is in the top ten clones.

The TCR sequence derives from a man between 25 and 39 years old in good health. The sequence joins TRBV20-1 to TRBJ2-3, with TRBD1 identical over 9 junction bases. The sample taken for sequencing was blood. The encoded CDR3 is CSASGGDRASTDTQYF. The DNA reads TGCAGTGCTAGTGGCGGGGACAGGGCAAGCACAGATACGCAGTATTTT.